The 22 T cell receptor beta chains in this list originate from one sample, sequenced in a study of OX40 agonist ivuxolimab in advanced cancers. Preparation of the library involved the immunoSEQ multiplex PCR assay. Drawn from immuneACCESS, this table holds only the in-frame rearrangements with V and J called that TCRdb kept. Clones are partly lost; checked studies trace under half to an unresolved V gene and leave the rest unexplained. The sample profile shows about 44,000 clones; 80% of them were found once. 5.1% of the sample lies in the top ten. Source: CD4+ or CD8+ T cells sorted from blood, taken in a trial of the OX40 agonist ivuxolimab. These receptors were taken from an adult with an advanced solid tumor such as melanoma, head and neck, liver or kidney cancer.

The chain is built from TRBV9 and TRBJ1-3; 7 positions match TRBD1. CDR3 size: 15 residues. After removal of 6 bases from V and 2 bases from J, the junction contained 8 bases not matched to a gene. Germline V gives CDR1 SGDLS, CDR2 YYNGEE. The CDR3 loop reads CASNPGGTTGNTIYF. The CDR3, as DNA: TGTGCCAGCAACCCAGGGGGTACTACTGGAAACACCATATATTTT.

The rearrangement joins TRBV28 to TRBJ2-3, with 7 nucleotides matching TRBD2. V dropped 3 bases and J dropped 7; count of bases not matched to a gene: 7. Germline V gene data show CDR1 as MDHEN and CDR2 as SYDVKM. The CDR3 is 14 residues long. For the CDR3, the DNA is TGTGCCAGCAGTTTGGGTCCGGGGGGAAATACGCAGTATTTT. Translation gives CASSLGPGGNTQYF. Full variable domain (missing parts from reference TRBV28 and TRBJ2-3): DVKVTQSSRYLVKRTGEKVFLECVQDMDHENMFWYRQDPGLGLRLIYFSYDVKMKEKGDIPEGYSVSREKKERFSLILESASTNQTSMYLCASSLGPGGNTQYFGPGTRLTVL.

The chain employs TRBV7-9 and TRBJ2-1; 7 nucleotides agree with TRBD2. V lost 6 bases, J lost 0 bases, and 5 bases stayed unmatched. Per germline, CDR1 SEHNR and CDR2 FQNEAQ (reference sequence). CDR3 size: 15 residues. The CDR3 nucleotides read TGTGCCAGCAGTTTCAGCGGGACCTCCTACAATGAGCAGTTCTTC. This codes for CASSFSGTSYNEQFF. The full variable domain, with the rest looked up from reference TRBV7-9 and TRBJ2-1, is DTGVSQNPRHKITKRGQNVTFRCDPISEHNRLYWYRQTLGQGPEFLTYFQNEAQLEKSRLLSDRFSAERPKGSFSTLEIQRTEQGDSAMYLCASSFSGTSYNEQFFGPGTRLTVL.

The rearrangement uses TRBV7-8 and TRBJ1-1; D might be TRBD1 (5 bases). Trimming left V 4 bases short and J 9 bases short, with 12 bases between. CDR3 length: 12 amino acids. Germline assignment: CDR1 SGHVS and CDR2 FQNEAQ. In DNA form, the CDR3 reads TGTGCCAGCAGCTCGGGGCCGTTTCAAGCTTTCTTT. Translating gives CASSSGPFQAFF.

There are a few counts of this clone. The chain carries TRBV9 and TRBJ1-1; 7 bases map to TRBD1. Trimming took 1 base from V and 5 from J; bases not matched to a gene: 8. The CDR3 length is 15 residues. Germline V CDR1 and CDR2: SGDLS, YYNGEE. CDR3 coding DNA: TGTGCCAGCAGCGTAATAGCTGAGGGGGCGACTGAAGCTTTCTTT. This translates into CASSVIAEGATEAFF.

The V and J genes are TRBV7-8 and TRBJ2-7; D is possibly TRBD2 (6 bases). Trimming cost V 5 bases and J 1 base, with 12 bases left between them. This CDR3 contains 14 residues. Germline loops: CDR1 SGHVS, CDR2 FQNEAQ. The CDR3 sequence: CASSPRTTSYEQYF. CDR3 coding DNA: TGTGCCAGCAGCCCCAGGACTACATCCTACGAGCAGTACTTC.

This chain connects TRBV19 to TRBJ2-5, with D tentatively TRBD1 (5 bases). Germline CDR1 and CDR2: LNHDA and SQIVND (reference sequence). The V gene lost 6 bases and the J gene lost 6 bases, with 20 bases spanning the gap. This CDR3 has 15 residues. Written as DNA, the CDR3 is TGTGCCAGTAGCCCCCCCAGGGTTGGGTGGCAGACCCAGTACTTC. Translated, it gives CASSPPRVGWQTQYF.

The chain combines TRBV23-1 with TRBJ1-5; 9 bases are shared with TRBD1. TRBV23-1 is noted as an ORF with a role that remains uncertain. Trimming cost V 6 bases and J 2 bases; bases outside gene matches: 11. This CDR3 spans 17 amino acids. This CDR3 is CASSPFDRGIGNQPQHF. The CDR3 DNA reads as TGCGCCAGCAGCCCATTCGACAGGGGGATCGGCAATCAGCCCCAGCATTTT.

The rearrangement uses TRBV27 and TRBJ2-2; 10 bases line up with TRBD2. Germline CDR1 is MNHEY and CDR2 is SMNVEV (reference sequence). CDR3 size: 16 residues. J gave up 4 bases and V 4 bases, and 6 bases lay outside the gene matches. The CDR3 loop reads CASSSWTSGLTGELFF. CDR3 coding DNA: TGTGCCAGCAGTTCGTGGACTAGCGGCCTCACCGGGGAGCTGTTTTTT.

The V gene is TRBV5-1, the J gene TRBJ2-7, with unresolved D. The CDR3 consists of 15 residues. Trimming pared 4 bases from V and 4 bases from J, leaving 18 bases between. Germline V gives CDR1 SGHRS, CDR2 YFSETQ. This chain's CDR3 is CASSPARPPQYEQYF. In DNA, the CDR3 is TGCGCCAGCAGCCCGGCTCGGCCCCCTCAGTACGAGCAGTACTTC.

The chain uses TRBV5-1 and TRBJ2-2; D might be TRBD2 (5 bases). This CDR3 is built from 15 residues. V was cut by 4 bases and J by 4 bases, with 14 bases left in between. Germline V gene lookup returns CDR1 SGHRS and CDR2 YFSETQ. The CDR3 protein is CASSTGTLGTGELFF. CDR3 DNA sequence: TGCGCCAGCAGCACGGGAACCCTGGGCACCGGGGAGCTGTTTTTT.

The J gene is TRBJ2-4, the V gene TRBV7-8; 8 bases align to TRBD1. Germline values: CDR1 SGHVS, CDR2 FQNEAQ. V shed 1 base and J 0 bases; nucleotides not matched to a gene: 20. CDR3 length equals 22 residues. CDR3 DNA sequence: TGTGCCAGCAGCTTAGTGGGCTCCCGGGACAGGAGTAACCGAATAGCCAAAAACATTCAGTACTTC. It encodes CASSLVGSRDRSNRIAKNIQYF.

This chain connects TRBV10-2 to TRBJ1-4, with D perhaps matching TRBD1 (6 bases). V was cut by 0 bases and J by 8 bases, with 16 bases left in between. There are 16 residues in the CDR3. CDR1 and CDR2 (germline): WSHSY, SAAADI. CDR3 sequence reads: CASSESRGWVFEKLFF. The CDR3 coding sequence is TGCGCCAGCAGTGAGTCGAGGGGGTGGGTTTTCGAAAAACTGTTTTTT.

V and J are TRBV7-2 and TRBJ2-6, with 14 bases lining up with TRBD2. J was trimmed by 2 bases and V by 1 base; bases with no gene match: 1. This CDR3 spans 18 amino acids. Germline V gene sequence: CDR1 SGHTA, CDR2 FQGNSA. As DNA, the CDR3 is TGTGCCAGCAGCTTAGGACTAGCGGGAGGGGCTGGGGCCAACGTCCTGACTTTC. Amino acids: CASSLGLAGGAGANVLTF.

The chain has TRBV6-6 and TRBJ1-5; D is perhaps TRBD1 (6 bases). Germline lookup yields CDR1 MNHNY and CDR2 SVGAGI (reference sequence). V lost 5 bases and J 5 bases, leaving 13 bases between the germline ends. The CDR3 runs 14 residues. The CDR3 spells CASSTKQGYQPQHF. CDR3 bases: TGTGCCAGCAGTACCAAACAGGGATATCAGCCCCAGCATTTT.

The chain links TRBV5-8 to TRBJ1-1; D is undetermined. Germline V CDR1 and CDR2: SGHTS, YDEGEE. Trimming removed 1 base at V and 6 bases at J, with 16 bases between. CDR3 size: 15 residues. CDR3 loop: CASSLPPGRRSEAFF. CDR3 in DNA: TGTGCCAGCAGCTTGCCCCCGGGAAGGAGATCTGAAGCTTTCTTT.

The V and J genes are TRBV10-3 and TRBJ1-1; TRBD1 might be the D (5 bases). This CDR3 spans 13 amino acids. Germline CDR1 is ENHRY and CDR2 is SYGVKD. The V and J ends lost 4 bases and 2 bases respectively, with 8 bases between them. CDR3 loop: CAISVQGNTEAFF. CDR3 sequence (DNA): TGTGCCATCAGTGTGCAGGGCAACACTGAAGCTTTCTTT.

The gene calls are TRBV6-6 and TRBJ2-2, with 8 nucleotides matching TRBD1. CDR3 length: 14 residues. The junction had 3 bases not matched to a gene; V was cut back by 8 bases and J by 1 base. Looked up from germline, CDR1 is MNHNY and CDR2 is SVGAGI (reference sequence). CDR3 loop: CASRQGKNTGELFF. The CDR3 nucleotides are TGTGCCAGCCGACAGGGGAAGAACACCGGGGAGCTGTTTTTT.

This sequence joins TRBV6-5 and TRBJ2-1, with 8 bases identical to TRBD1. J lost 4 bases, V lost 7 bases, and 9 bases had no gene match. In germline, CDR1 is MNHEY, CDR2 SVGAGI. The CDR3 covers 15 residues. CDR3 DNA sequence: TGTGCCAGCAAAGTCGACAGGGGAGATTACAATGAGCAGTTCTTC. Translating gives CASKVDRGDYNEQFF.

A note on this clone: One junction end disagrees with the germline gene, perhaps due to a read error. This chain joins TRBV5-1 and TRBJ2-3; D ambiguous. The CDR3 has 15 amino acids. CDR1 and CDR2 from the germline V gene are SGHRS and YFSETQ. The CDR3 spells CTSSLGLGQTDTQYF. Here the CDR3 DNA reads TGCACCAGCAGCTTGGGTCTCGGGCAAACAGATACGCAGTATTTT.

This clone was found once. V and J are TRBV5-4 and TRBJ1-2, with 8 bases that match TRBD1. J lost 6 bases, V lost 3 bases, and 1 base had no gene match. This CDR3 comprises 12 residues. Germline loops: CDR1 SGHNT, CDR2 YYREEE (reference sequence). The CDR3 sequence: CASSSDRDGYTF. CDR3 sequence (DNA): TGTGCCAGCAGCTCGGACAGGGATGGCTACACCTTC.

The V call is TRBV4-1, the J call TRBJ1-5, with 9 bases identical to TRBD1. In germline, CDR1 is MGHRA, CDR2 YSYEKL. CDR3 length: 19 amino acids. V was clipped by 0 bases and J by 1 base; unmatched bases: 10. Here the CDR3 DNA reads TGCGCCAGCAGCCAAGATCGGAAGAAACAGGGGGCAAGCAATCAGCCCCAGCATTTT. Residues: CASSQDRKKQGASNQPQHF.